This T cell receptor (beta chain) originates from a study of T cells in Graves' hyperthyroidism and ophthalmopathy (dated by TCRdb to between 2017 and 2020). About the study as a whole: Peripheral blood was collected at initial diagnosis, before any treatment. To identify distinguishing TCR V-J signatures, a discovery cohort of about 100 patients was used, comprising 43 with Graves' ophthalmopathy and under 60 with stable Graves' hyperthyroidism. Prospective prediction of ophthalmopathy was tested in an independent validation cohort of approximately 18 hyperthyroidism patients and 15 to 17 patients who later progressed to ophthalmopathy. The approximately 100 discovery patients were randomly split 7:3 into training and test sets. Thyroid tissue and blood T-cell repertoires from roughly 6 Graves' hyperthyroidism patients were also compared in the study. After sampling, hyperthyroidism patients received methimazole starting at 30 mg daily, and ophthalmopathy patients received high-dose intravenous methylprednisolone. The paper describes TCR Vbeta CDR3 sequencing of about 140 peripheral blood samples, made up of under 50 ophthalmopathy patients, around 78 hyperthyroidism patients and roughly 17 progressor patients. General conclusions and limits of the study: No statistical method was used to fix the sample size in advance, and group allocation was not hidden from the investigators. In validation, the model predicted progression to ophthalmopathy a median of about 6.8 months before onset, with over 60% sensitivity and around 76% specificity. A model built on a 13 V-J signature distinguished ophthalmopathy from stable hyperthyroidism, reaching 85% to 90% sensitivity and about 81% specificity in cross-validation and 80%/75% in testing. Most expanded thyroid clonotypes (frequency above 0.001) were also detected in blood, a finding suggesting that blood repertoires may reflect thyroid immune responses.

As to this clonotype: The antigen it recognizes is unknown. Base qualities are not at hand, and no much larger clone is one base apart.

A patient counted as having stable Graves' hyperthyroidism if no progression to ophthalmopathy occurred over 18 months of follow-up. Hyperthyroidism patients were aged 18 to 65 years and newly diagnosed, with disease duration of less than 2 months. Exclusion was applied to patients with uncontrolled infections, other autoimmune diseases, pregnancy or lactation. Clinical symptoms, serum thyroxine and TRAb, thyroid ultrasound, and orbital computed tomography formed the basis for the diagnoses. PBMCs were isolated from about 9.2 ml of fresh peripheral blood by Ficoll-Paque density gradient centrifugation. Total RNA was extracted with Trizol reagent, and quality was checked on an Agilent 2100 Bioanalyzer. V has 5 bases trimmed and J has 0 bases trimmed; junction bases matching no gene number 10. The CDR3, cysteine through phenylalanine, is 18 amino acids long. Solely the CDR3 DNA is kept, with 54 bases framed from the first base. CDR1 SGHAT and CDR2 FQNNGV were looked up in the germline V gene.

The TCR beta CDR3 regions were amplified from the RNA transcripts. A first-round RT-PCR of the TCR CDR3 used the HTBI primer set with the Qiagen OneStep RT-PCR kit. Libraries were constructed in a second round of multiplex PCR, after which size selection and purification were carried out. Libraries were sequenced paired-end with 100 bp reads on an Illumina HiSeq2000. As for the original processing: SOAPnuke was used to process the raw data, removing reads that contained adapters or uncalled bases, had a mean Phred below 15, or lacked an exact match to the constant primer or identifier. High-quality paired reads were merged using COPE v1.2.5, and each unique nucleotide sequence was defined as a clonotype. MiTCR v1.1 was used to align clonotypes to the IMGT TRBV, TRBD and TRBJ reference segments. The analysis included only V-J combinations with a frequency above 0.0001, which together covered around 99% of the repertoires. A TCS score was defined as the ratio of F50 (clonal expansion) to E x V (chaos), with BLOSUM62-based TCRdist applied between CDR3 peptides within each V-J. Welch's t-statistics and random forest reduced just over 500 V-J features to 13, which were used in a naive Bayes classifier (R e1071). TCRdb itself trimmed the public reads at Q25 with fastp, ran MiXCR and retained productive beta chains. One record per CDR3 amino acid sequence lists the most common genes and DNA. These V and J calls originate from TCRdb's pipeline instead of the authors' own analysis. This sample gives 540,000 or so distinct CDR3 sequences in total; roughly 14% of them show up just once. Roughly 6.6% of the sample lies in the top ten.

The TCR comes from a woman aged 25 to 39 with Graves' hyperthyroidism. The sequenced sample was blood. The rearrangement joined TRBV11-2 to TRBJ2-1, with TRBD2 matching 10 junction bases. The DNA is as follows: TGTGCCAGCAGCCCAACGGGACTAGCGCCCCGCTCCTACAATGAGCAGTTCTTC. It translates to CASSPTGLAPRSYNEQFF.